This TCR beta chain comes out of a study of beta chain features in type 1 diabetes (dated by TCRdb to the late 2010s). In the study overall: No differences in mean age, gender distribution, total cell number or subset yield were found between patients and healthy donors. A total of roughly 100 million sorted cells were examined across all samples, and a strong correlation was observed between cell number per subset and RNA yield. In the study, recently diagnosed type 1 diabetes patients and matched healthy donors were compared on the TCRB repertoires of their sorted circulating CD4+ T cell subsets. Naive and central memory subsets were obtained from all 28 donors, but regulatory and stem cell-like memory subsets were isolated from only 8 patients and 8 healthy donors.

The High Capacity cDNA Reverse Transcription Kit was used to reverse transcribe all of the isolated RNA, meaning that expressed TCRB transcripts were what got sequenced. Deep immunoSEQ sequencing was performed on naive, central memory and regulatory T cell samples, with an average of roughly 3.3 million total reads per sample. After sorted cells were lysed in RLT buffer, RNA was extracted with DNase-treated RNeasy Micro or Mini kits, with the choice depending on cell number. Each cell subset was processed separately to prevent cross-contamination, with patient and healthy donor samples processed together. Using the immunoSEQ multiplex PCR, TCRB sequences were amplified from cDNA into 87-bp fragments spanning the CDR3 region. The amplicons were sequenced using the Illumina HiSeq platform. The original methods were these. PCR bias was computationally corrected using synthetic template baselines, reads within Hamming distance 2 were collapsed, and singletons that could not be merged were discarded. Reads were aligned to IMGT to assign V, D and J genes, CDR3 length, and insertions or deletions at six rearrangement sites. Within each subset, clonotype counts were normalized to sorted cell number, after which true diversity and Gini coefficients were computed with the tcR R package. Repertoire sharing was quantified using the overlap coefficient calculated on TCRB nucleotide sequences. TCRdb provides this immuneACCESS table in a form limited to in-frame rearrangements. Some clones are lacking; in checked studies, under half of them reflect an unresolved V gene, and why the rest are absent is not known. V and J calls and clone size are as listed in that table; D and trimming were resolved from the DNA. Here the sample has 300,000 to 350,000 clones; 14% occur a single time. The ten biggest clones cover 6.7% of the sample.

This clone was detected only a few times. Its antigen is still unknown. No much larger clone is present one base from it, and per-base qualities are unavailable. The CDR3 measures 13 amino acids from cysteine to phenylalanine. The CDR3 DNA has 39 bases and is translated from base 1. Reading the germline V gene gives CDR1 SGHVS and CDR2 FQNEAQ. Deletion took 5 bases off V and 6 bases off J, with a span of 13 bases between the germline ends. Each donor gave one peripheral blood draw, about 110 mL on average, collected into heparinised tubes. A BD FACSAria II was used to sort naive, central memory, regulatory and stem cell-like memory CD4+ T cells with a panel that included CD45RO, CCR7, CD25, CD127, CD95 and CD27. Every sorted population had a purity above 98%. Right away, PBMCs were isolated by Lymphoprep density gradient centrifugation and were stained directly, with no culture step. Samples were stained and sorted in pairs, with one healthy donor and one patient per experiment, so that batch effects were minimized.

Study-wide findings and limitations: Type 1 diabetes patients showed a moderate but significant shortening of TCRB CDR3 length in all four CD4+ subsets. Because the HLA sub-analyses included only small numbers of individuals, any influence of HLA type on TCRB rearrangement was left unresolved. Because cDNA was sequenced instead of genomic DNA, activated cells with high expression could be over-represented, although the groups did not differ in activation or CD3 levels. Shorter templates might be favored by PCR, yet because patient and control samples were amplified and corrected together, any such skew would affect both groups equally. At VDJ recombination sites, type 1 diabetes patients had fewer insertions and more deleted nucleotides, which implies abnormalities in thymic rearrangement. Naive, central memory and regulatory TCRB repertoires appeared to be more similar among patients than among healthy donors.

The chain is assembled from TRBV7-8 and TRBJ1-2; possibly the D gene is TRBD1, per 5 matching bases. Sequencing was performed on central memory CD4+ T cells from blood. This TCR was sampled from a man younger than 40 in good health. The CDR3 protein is CASSPGVTDGYTF. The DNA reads TGTGCCAGCAGCCCGGGGGTCACGGATGGCTACACCTTC.